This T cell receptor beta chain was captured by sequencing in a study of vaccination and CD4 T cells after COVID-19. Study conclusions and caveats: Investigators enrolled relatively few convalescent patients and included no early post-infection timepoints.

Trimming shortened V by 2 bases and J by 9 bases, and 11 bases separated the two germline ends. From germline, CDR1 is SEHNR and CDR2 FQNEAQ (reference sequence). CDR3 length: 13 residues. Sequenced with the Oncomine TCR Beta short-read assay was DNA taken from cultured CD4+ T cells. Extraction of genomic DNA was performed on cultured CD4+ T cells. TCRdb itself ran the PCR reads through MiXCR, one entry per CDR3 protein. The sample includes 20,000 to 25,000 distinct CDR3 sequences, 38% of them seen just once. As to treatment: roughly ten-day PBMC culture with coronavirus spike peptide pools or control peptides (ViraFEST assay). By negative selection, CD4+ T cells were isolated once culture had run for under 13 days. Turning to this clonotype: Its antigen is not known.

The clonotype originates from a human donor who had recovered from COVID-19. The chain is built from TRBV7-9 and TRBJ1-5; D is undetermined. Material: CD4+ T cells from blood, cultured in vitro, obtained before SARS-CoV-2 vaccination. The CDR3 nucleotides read TGTGCCAGCAGCTTAATCGATGGAGCGCCCCAGCATTTT. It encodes CASSLIDGAPQHF.